This TCR beta chain was captured in a study of breast tumors, draining lymph nodes, adjacent tissues. General observations from the study: Tumor T cell lymph node origin was a supported hypothesis, not proven. Luminal-like breast cancer showed significantly greater tumor-nontumor repertoire similarity than basal-like breast cancer did. Tumor TCR diversity was below lymph nodes but above nontumor tissue.

TCRdb independently ran MiXCR on the multiplex PCR reads; one entry per CDR3 protein. The table lists roughly 11,000 distinct CDR3 sequences, 50% to 60% of them singletons. V gave up 1 base and J gave up 8 bases; unmatched junction bases: 9. Germline values: CDR1 SGHDN, CDR2 FVKESK. The CDR3 spans 16 residues. Details on this clonotype: Its cognate antigen is unknown.

This clonotype was obtained from a female donor with breast cancer. Some clones in this sample may be carry-over from other donors' samples. Source material: breast tumor tissue. The chain is built from TRBV14 and TRBJ2-3, with 10 bases aligning to TRBD2. The CDR3 spells CASSQGLAGALATQYF. As DNA, the CDR3 is TGTGCCAGCAGCCAAGGCCTAGCGGGAGCATTGGCTACGCAGTATTTT.